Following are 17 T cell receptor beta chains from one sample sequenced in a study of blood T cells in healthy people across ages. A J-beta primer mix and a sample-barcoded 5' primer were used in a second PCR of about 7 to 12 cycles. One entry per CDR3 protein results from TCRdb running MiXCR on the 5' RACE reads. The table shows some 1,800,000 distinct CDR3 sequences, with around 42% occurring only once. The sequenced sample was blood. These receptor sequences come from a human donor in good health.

In nucleotides, the CDR3 is TGCAGTGCTAGAGATCCGACTTCAGGGAATTTGGGCGAGCAGTACTTC. Protein sequence: CSARDPTSGNLGEQYF. The rearrangement links TRBV20-1 to TRBJ2-5, with a tentative D call TRBD1 (5 bases). The J call is uncertain, as TRBJ2-7 better fits the DNA end. The germline V gene has CDR1 DFQATT and CDR2 SNEGSKA (reference sequence). The CDR3 covers 16 residues.

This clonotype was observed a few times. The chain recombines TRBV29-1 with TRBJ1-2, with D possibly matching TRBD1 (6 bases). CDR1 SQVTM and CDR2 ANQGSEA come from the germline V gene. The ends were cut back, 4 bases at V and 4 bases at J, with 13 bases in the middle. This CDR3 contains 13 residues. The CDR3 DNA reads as TGCAGCGTTGTTAACGGGGGCCCCTATGGCTACACCTTC. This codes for CSVVNGGPYGYTF.

CDR3 sequence reads: CSARFSGGLSEQFF. The CDR3 nucleotides read TGCAGTGCTAGATTCTCCGGGGGGTTAAGTGAGCAGTTCTTC. The chain links TRBV20-1 to TRBJ2-1; 7 bases match TRBD2. Germline-derived CDR1 and CDR2 are DFQATT and SNEGSKA (reference sequence). The V gene end was trimmed by 2 bases and the J gene end by 9 bases; junction bases not matched to a gene: 10. The CDR3 has 14 amino acids.

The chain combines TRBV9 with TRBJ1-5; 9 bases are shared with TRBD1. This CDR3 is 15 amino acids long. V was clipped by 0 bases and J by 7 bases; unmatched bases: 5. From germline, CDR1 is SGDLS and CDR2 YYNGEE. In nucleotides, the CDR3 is TGTGCCAGCAGCGTAGATGGGACAGGGACGCAGCCCCAGCATTTT. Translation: CASSVDGTGTQPQHF.

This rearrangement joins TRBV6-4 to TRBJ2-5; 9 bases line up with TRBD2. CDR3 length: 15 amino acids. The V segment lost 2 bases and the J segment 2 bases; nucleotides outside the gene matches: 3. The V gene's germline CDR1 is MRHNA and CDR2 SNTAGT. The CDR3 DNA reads TGTGCCAGCAGTGACGGTCTAGCGGGACAAGAGACCCAGTACTTC. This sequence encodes CASSDGLAGQETQYF.

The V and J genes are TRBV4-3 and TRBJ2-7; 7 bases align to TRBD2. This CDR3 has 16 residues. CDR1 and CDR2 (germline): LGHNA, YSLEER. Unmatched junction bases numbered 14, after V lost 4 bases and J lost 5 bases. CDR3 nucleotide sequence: TGCGCCAGCAGCCTAGGCTATCGAGCGGGACGGGACGAGCAGTACTTC. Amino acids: CASSLGYRAGRDEQYF.

CDR3 amino acids: CASAGTGPDTEAFF. CDR3 bases: TGCGCCAGCGCTGGTACCGGACCTGACACTGAAGCTTTCTTT. V and J are TRBV5-1 and TRBJ1-1, with D uncertain. Germline-derived CDR1 and CDR2 are SGHRS and YFSETQ. Trimming stripped 7 bases from V and 3 bases from J, with 16 bases between. The CDR3 contains 14 residues.

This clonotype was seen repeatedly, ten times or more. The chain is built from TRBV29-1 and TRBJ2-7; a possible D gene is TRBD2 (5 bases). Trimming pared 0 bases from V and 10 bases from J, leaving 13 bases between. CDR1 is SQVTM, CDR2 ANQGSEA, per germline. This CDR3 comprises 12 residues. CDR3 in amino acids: CSVEERGGSQYF. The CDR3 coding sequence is TGCAGCGTTGAAGAACGGGGTGGGAGCCAGTACTTC.

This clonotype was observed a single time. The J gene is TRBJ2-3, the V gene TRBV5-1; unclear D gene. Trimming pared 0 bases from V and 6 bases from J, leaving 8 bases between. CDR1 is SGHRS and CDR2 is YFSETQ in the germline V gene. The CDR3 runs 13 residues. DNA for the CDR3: TGCGCCAGCAGCTTGGATGGCTTGGATACGCAGTATTTT. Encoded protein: CASSLDGLDTQYF.

CDR3 protein: CASSPGEQRTNNYGYTF. Written as DNA, the CDR3 is TGTGCCAGCTCACCAGGTGAACAGAGGACCAATAACTATGGCTACACCTTC. The genes are TRBV18 and TRBJ1-2; D gene ambiguous. Between the trimmed V and J ends, which lost 2 bases and 1 base, there was a span of 17 bases. Germline-derived CDR1 and CDR2 are KGHSH and LQKENI. The CDR3 length is 17 residues.

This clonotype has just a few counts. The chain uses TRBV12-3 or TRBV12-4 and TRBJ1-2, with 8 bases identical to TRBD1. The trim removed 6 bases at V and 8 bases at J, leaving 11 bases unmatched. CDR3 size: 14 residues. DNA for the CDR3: TGTGCCAGCAGATACAGTTCGACAGGGGCGGGCTACACCTTC. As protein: CASRYSSTGAGYTF.

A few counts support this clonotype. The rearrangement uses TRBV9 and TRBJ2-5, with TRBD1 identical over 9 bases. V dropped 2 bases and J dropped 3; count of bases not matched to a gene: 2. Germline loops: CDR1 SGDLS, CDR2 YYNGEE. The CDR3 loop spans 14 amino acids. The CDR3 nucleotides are TGTGCCAGCAGCGTCGGGACAGGGAAAGAGACCCAGTACTTC. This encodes CASSVGTGKETQYF.

DNA of the CDR3: TGTGCCAGCAGCTCAGCCGAAAGAGTGGTCAAAAACATTCAGTACTTC. Residues: CASSSAERVVKNIQYF. This chain connects TRBV7-9 to TRBJ2-4; D unresolved. Germline V gene lookup returns CDR1 SEHNR and CDR2 FQNEAQ (reference sequence). The CDR3 spans 16 residues. Trimming shortened V by 4 bases and J by 3 bases, and 16 bases separated the two germline ends.

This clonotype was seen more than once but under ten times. This chain's CDR3 is CASSLGRDENQQYF. The CDR3, as DNA: TGCGCCAGCAGCTTGGGTCGAGACGAAAATCAGCAGTACTTC. The chain has TRBV5-1 and TRBJ2-7; D remains ambiguous. The V end was cut by 0 bases, the J end by 8 bases, with 15 bases between. The CDR3 covers 14 residues. In germline, CDR1 is SGHRS, CDR2 YFSETQ.

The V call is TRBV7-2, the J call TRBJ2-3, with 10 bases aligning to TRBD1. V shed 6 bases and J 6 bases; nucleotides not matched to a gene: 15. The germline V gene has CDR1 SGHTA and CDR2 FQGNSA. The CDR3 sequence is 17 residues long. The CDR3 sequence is CASSTGQGERLSDTQYF. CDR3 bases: TGTGCCAGCAGTACCGGACAGGGGGAACGTTTAAGCGATACGCAGTATTTT. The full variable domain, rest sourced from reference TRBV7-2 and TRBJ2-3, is GAGVSQSPSNKVTEKGKDVELRCDPISGHTALYWYRQSLGQGLEFLIYFQGNSAPDKSGLPSDRFSAERTGGSVSTLTIQRTQQEDSAVYLCASSTGQGERLSDTQYFGPGTRLTVL.

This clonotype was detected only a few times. The CDR3 DNA is TGTGCCAGCAGCCTGGACAGAAGGCTCGATACGCAGTATTTT. Protein sequence: CASSLDRRLDTQYF. The chain joins TRBV7-9 to TRBJ2-3; tentative D call: TRBD1 (6 bases). CDR1 is SEHNR and CDR2 is FQNEAQ in the germline V gene (reference sequence). The CDR3 loop spans 14 amino acids. V lost 5 bases and J lost 6, with 15 bases in between.

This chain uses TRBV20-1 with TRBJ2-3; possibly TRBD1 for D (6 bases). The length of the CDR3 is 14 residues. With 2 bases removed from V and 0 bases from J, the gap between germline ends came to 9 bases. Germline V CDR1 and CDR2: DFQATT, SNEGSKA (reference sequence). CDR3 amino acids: CSARSGQSTDTQYF. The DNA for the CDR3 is TGCAGTGCTAGATCCGGACAGAGCACAGATACGCAGTATTTT.